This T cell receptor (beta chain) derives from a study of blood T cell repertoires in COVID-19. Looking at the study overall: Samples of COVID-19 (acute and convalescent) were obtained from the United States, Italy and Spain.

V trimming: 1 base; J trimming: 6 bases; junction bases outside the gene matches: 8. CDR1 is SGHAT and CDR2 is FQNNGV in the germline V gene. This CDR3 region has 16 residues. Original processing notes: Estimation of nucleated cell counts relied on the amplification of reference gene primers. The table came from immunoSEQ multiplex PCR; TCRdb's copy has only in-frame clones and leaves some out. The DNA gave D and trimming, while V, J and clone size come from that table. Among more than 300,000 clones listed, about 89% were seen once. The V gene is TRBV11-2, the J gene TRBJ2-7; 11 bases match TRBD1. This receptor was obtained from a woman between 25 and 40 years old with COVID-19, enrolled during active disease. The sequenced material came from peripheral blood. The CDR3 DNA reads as TGTGCCAGCAGCTTAGTCGGGGACAGGGGGTACATCGAGCAGTACTTC. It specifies CASSLVGDRGYIEQYF.